This T cell receptor (beta chain) came from a study of T cells in Graves' hyperthyroidism and ophthalmopathy. What was amplified from RNA transcripts were TCR beta CDR3 regions. First-round RT-PCR targeting the TCR CDR3 was performed with the HTBI primer set. TCRdb re-derived calls from the multiplex PCR reads in MiXCR, one entry per CDR3 protein. This table holds approximately 870,000 distinct CDR3 sequences, over 35% found once. CDR1 SGHRS and CDR2 YFSETQ come from the germline V gene. CDR3 length: 13 amino acids. The V and J ends lost 0 bases and 6 bases respectively, with 9 bases between them. This chain joins TRBV5-1 and TRBJ1-2; no clear D. Sequenced: blood. This clonotype originated in a man between 18 and 29 years old with Graves' hyperthyroidism. CDR3 residues: CASSLEKLDGYTF. CDR3 coding DNA: TGCGCCAGCAGCTTGGAGAAGCTGGATGGCTACACCTTC.